This TCR beta chain came from a study of OX40 agonist ivuxolimab in advanced cancers. The data were produced by immunoSEQ multiplex PCR, yet TCRdb's version contains in-frame clones alone and is incomplete. The sample contains about 45,000 clones, over 65% of which appear only once. There are 16 residues in the CDR3. V was trimmed by 4 bases and J by 3 bases, leaving 16 bases between them. Germline-derived CDR1 and CDR2 are LGHNA and YSLEER. The receptor was isolated from an adult with an advanced solid tumor such as melanoma, head and neck, liver or kidney cancer. Sequences were derived from CD4+ or CD8+ T cells sorted from blood, sampled in a trial of the OX40 agonist ivuxolimab. The V call is TRBV4-3, the J call TRBJ1-3, with D perhaps TRBD1 (5 bases). The CDR3 loop reads CASSRGFGMLGNTIYF. CDR3 DNA sequence: TGCGCCAGCAGCCGGGGCTTTGGGATGCTTGGAAACACCATATATTTT.